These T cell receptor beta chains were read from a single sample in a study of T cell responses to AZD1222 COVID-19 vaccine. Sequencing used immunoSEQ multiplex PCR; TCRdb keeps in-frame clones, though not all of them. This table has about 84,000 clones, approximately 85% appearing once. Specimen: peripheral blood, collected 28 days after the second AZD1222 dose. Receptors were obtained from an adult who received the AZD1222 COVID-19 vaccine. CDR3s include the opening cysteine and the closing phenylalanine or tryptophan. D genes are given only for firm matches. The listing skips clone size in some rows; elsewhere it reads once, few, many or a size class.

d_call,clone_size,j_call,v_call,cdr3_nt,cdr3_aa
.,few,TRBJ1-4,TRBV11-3,TGTGCCAGCAGATACTCGAGGGGCGCTGCTAATGAAAAACTGTTTTTT,CASRYSRGAANEKLFF
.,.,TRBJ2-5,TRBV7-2,TGTGCCAGCAGCTCACCGCCGGGACTCAGTCGCCAAGAGACCCAGTACTTC,CASSSPPGLSRQETQYF
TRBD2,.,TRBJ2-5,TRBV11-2,TGTGCCAGCACCCCTATGCGAGTAGCGGGGGGAGGAGAGACCCAGTACTTC,CASTPMRVAGGGETQYF
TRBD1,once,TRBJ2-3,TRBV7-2,TGTGCCAGCTACCGACAGGGTGGAGCAGATACGCAGTATTTT,CASYRQGGADTQYF
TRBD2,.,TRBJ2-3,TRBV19,TGTGCCAGTAGTGGAACTAGCGGGTTTGGGGATACGCAGTATTTT,CASSGTSGFGDTQYF
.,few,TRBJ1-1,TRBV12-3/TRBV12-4,TGTGCCAGCAGTAGGACTGAAGCTTTCTTT,CASSRTEAFF
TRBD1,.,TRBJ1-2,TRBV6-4,TGTGCCAGCAGCCCGACCGGGACAGGAACCCTGTACACCTTC,CASSPTGTGTLYTF
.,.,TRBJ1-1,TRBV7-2,TGTGCCAGCAGCCCGGGGGGGGCCCGGAACACTGAAGCTTTCTTT,CASSPGGARNTEAFF
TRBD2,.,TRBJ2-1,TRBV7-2,TGTGCCAGCAGCTTTGGCGGGGGGCTGAGGGAGCAGTTCTTC,CASSFGGGLREQFF
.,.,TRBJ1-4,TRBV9,TGTGCCAGCAGCGTTTCGGGGAACCCGAGGGAAAAACTGTTTTTT,CASSVSGNPREKLFF
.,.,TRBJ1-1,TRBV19,TGTGCCAGTAGTATGGAGATTAACACTGAAGCTTTCTTT,CASSMEINTEAFF
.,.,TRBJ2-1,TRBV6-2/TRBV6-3,TGTGCCAGCAGTTACTCCCCTTGGGGAGGGGGTACCTACAATGAGCAGTTCTTC,CASSYSPWGGGTYNEQFF
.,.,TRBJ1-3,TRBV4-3,TGCGCCAGCAGCCAAGACGGCAGCCTCTCTGGAAACACCATATATTTT,CASSQDGSLSGNTIYF
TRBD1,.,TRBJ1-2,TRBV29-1,TGCAGCGTTCCCGGACAGGGGGCACTAGTCTATGGCTACACCTTC,CSVPGQGALVYGYTF
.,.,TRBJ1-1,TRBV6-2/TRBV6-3,TGTGCCAGCAGTTACCCCTGGACAGTGAACACTGAAGCTTTCTTT,CASSYPWTVNTEAFF
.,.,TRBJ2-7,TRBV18,TGTGCCAGCTCACCGGCGGGGAAGGGCCCCTACGAGCAGTACTTC,CASSPAGKGPYEQYF
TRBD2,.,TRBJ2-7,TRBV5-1,TGCGCCAGCAGCTTGGAGCCTAGCGGGAGAAACGAGCAGTACTTC,CASSLEPSGRNEQYF
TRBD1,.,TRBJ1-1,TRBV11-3,TGTGCCAGCAGCTCCAGGGGGCTAATTCACACTGAAGCTTTCTTT,CASSSRGLIHTEAFF
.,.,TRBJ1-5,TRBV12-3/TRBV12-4,TGTGCCAGCAGTTTCCGAGAAGGTCAGCCCCAGCATTTT,CASSFREGQPQHF
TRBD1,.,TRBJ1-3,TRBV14,TGTGCCAGCAGCCGAGGGACGACAGGGGAGAGAAACACCATATATTTT,CASSRGTTGERNTIYF
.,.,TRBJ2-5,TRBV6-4,TGTGCCAGCAGTGACTCTCCCAGGTTTGTGTATGAGACCCAGTACTTC,CASSDSPRFVYETQYF
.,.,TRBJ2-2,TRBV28,TGTGCCAGCAGTTCCGGGACGACCACCGGGGAGCTGTTTTTT,CASSSGTTTGELFF
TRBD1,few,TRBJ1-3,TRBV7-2,TGTGCCAGCAGCTTCCGTCCCGGGACAGGGTCTGGAAACACCATATATTTT,CASSFRPGTGSGNTIYF
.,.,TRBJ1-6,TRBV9,TGTGCCAGCAGCCTTGGAGATCGGGCTTCACCCCTCCACTTT,CASSLGDRASPLHF
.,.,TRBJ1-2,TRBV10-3,TGTGCCATCAGTGAACGGGGTTCGGATGGCTACACCTTC,CAISERGSDGYTF
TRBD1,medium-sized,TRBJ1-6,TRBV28,TGTGCCAGCGTTCCCCCCCCCGGGGGACAGGGTGGGTTTAATTCACCCCTCCACTTT,CASVPPPGGQGGFNSPLHF
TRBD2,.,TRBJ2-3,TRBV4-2,TGTGCCAGCAGCCAAGATCTGATAGCGGGGCCCCACACAGATACGCAGTATTTT,CASSQDLIAGPHTDTQYF
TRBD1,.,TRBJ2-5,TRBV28,TGTGCCAGCCAAAGACAGGGGGCGAGTCAAGAGACCCAGTACTTC,CASQRQGASQETQYF
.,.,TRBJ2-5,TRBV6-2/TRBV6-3,TGTGCCAGCAGTGGGGCGGAGCTTATCCAAGAGACCCAGTACTTC,CASSGAELIQETQYF
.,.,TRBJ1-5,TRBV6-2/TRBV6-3,TGTGCCAGCAGTTACCTCCCCTCACCGGGGCAGCCCCAGCATTTT,CASSYLPSPGQPQHF
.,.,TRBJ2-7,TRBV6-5,TGTGCCAGCAGTCCTGGCGGTAGGTACGAGCAGTACTTC,CASSPGGRYEQYF
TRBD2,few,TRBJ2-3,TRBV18,TGTGCCAGCTCACAGGGTACTAGCGGGGCCCAAAACACAGATACGCAGTATTTT,CASSQGTSGAQNTDTQYF
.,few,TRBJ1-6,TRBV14,TGTGCCAGCAGCCAAGGGCAGCTTAATTCACCCCTCCACTTT,CASSQGQLNSPLHF
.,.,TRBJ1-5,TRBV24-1,TGTGCCACCAGTGATCGGCAGGGAAACAATCAGCCCCAGCATTTT,CATSDRQGNNQPQHF
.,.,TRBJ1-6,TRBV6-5,TGTGCCAGCAGTTACCGCACAACCGGGTCACCCCTCCACTTT,CASSYRTTGSPLHF
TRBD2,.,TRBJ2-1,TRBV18,TGTGCCAGCTCACCGGGGGGGGACCACAATGAGCAGTTCTTC,CASSPGGDHNEQFF
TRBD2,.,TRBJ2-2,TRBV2,TGTGCCAGCAGGGGGACTAGCGTAAACACCGGGGAGCTGTTTTTT,CASRGTSVNTGELFF
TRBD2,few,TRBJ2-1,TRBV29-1,TGCAGCGTCCTTGAGCGGGGGTCCTACAATGAGCAGTTCTTC,CSVLERGSYNEQFF
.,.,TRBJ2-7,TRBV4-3,TGCGCCAGCAGCCAAACCGGGACACCAGCCTACGAGCAGTACTTC,CASSQTGTPAYEQYF
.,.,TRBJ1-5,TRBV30,TGTGCCTGGAGTTGGGGGACACCAAATCAGCCCCAGCATTTT,CAWSWGTPNQPQHF
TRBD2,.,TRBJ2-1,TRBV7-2,TGTGCCAGCAGCTTAGCGCTGGCGGGGGGATTCTACAATGAGCAGTTCTTC,CASSLALAGGFYNEQFF
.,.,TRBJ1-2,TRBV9,TGTGCCAGCAGCGTTAAGCTCCGAGGGTCTGATGGCTACACCTTC,CASSVKLRGSDGYTF
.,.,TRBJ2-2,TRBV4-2,TGTGCCAGCAGCCAAGATCGGGGGGCAGCCGGGGAGCTGTTTTTT,CASSQDRGAAGELFF
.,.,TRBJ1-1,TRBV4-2,TGTGCCAGCAGCCCCCTGGGGCCAGTCGGGGAAGCTTTCTTT,CASSPLGPVGEAFF
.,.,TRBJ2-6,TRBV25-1,TGTGCCAGCAGTGAAGAATGGTCTGGGGCCAACGTCCTGACTTTC,CASSEEWSGANVLTF
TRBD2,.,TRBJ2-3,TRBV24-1,TGTGCCACCAGTGACTGGACTAGCGGGGGACCCAGCACAGATACGCAGTATTTT,CATSDWTSGGPSTDTQYF
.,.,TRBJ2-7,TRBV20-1,TGCAGTGCTTTACAGGAGTACGAGCAGTACTTC,CSALQEYEQYF
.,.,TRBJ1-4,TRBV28,TGTGCCACTGGACCCAATGAAAAACTGTTTTTT,CATGPNEKLFF
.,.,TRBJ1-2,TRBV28,TGTGCCAGCAGTGTCCTTTCCAAAGGCGACTATGGCTACACCTTC,CASSVLSKGDYGYTF
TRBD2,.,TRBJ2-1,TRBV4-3,TGCGCCAGCAGCCCGCAAACGGGACTAGCGGGAGGGCCCTACAATGAGCAGTTCTTC,CASSPQTGLAGGPYNEQFF
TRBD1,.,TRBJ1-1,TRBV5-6,TGTGCCAGCAGCCCTGGACAGGGTCGGATCCTCTATTACACTGAAGCTTTCTTT,CASSPGQGRILYYTEAFF
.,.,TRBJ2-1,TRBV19,TGTGCCAGTAGAAAGGACAGAAGCTCCTACAATGAGCAGTTCTTC,CASRKDRSSYNEQFF
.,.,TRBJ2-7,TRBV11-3,TGTGCCAGCAGCTTCTCAGGGGAAAGGGTCTGGGAGCAGTACTTC,CASSFSGERVWEQYF
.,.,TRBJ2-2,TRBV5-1,TGCGCCAGCAGGGAGAGGGTAAATGACGGGGAGCTGTTTTTT,CASRERVNDGELFF
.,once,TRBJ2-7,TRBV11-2,TGTGCCAGCAGCACCGGCGGTGCTGGAGAGCAGTACTTC,CASSTGGAGEQYF
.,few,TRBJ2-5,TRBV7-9,TGTGCCAGCAGCTTAGTTTTGGGAGTCCCGGAAGAGACCCAGTACTTC,CASSLVLGVPEETQYF
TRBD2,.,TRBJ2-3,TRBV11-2,TGTGCCAGCAGCTTAGAGGCGGTGGGTAGCGGGAGGACCACAGATACGCAGTATTTT,CASSLEAVGSGRTTDTQYF
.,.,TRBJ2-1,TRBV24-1,TGTGCCACCAGTGGAAGGGACAATGAGCAGTTCTTC,CATSGRDNEQFF
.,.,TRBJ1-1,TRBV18,TGTGCCAGCTCACGAAACGGGGGCGAGGGGACTGAAGCTTTCTTT,CASSRNGGEGTEAFF